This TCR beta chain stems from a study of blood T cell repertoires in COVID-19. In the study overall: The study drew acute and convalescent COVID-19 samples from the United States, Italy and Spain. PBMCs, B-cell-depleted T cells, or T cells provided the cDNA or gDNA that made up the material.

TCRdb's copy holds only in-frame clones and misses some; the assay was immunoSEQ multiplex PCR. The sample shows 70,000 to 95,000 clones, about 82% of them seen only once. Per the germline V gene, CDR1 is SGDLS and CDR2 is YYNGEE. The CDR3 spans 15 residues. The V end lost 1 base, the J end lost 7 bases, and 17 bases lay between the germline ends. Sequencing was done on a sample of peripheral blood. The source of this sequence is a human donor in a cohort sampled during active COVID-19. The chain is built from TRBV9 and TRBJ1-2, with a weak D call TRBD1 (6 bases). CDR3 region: CASSVTDSTMVGYTF. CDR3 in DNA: TGTGCCAGCAGCGTAACGGACAGTACTATGGTTGGCTACACCTTC.